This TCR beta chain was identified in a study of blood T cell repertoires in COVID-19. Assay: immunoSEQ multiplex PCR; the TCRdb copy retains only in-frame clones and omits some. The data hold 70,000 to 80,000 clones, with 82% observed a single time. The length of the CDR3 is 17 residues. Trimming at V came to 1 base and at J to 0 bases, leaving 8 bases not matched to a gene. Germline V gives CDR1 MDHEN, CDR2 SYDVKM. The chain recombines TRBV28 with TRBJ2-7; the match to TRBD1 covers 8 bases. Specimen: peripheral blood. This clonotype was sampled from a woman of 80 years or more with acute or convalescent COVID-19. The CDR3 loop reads CASSLSRWTGTSYEQYF. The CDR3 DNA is TGTGCCAGCAGTTTATCACGGTGGACAGGGACCTCCTACGAGCAGTACTTC.